The 20 T cell receptor delta chains below all came from one sample that was sequenced in a study of gamma-delta chains in newborns, infants, children. TCRdb reanalysed the reads with CATT. The sample yields 4,000 to 5,000 delta-chain clones, 4% to 5.5% seen once. The specimen was blood. The receptors come from a child who was a newborn, infant or young child, either healthy, febrile or measles-vaccinated (not recorded which).

This chain uses TRDV3 with TRDJ1, with 12 positions matching TRDD3. The CDR3 totals 18 residues. The trim removed 4 bases at V and 3 bases at J, leaving 18 bases unmatched. Germline CDR1 and CDR2: TVYSNPD and GDNSRS (reference sequence). This chain's CDR3 is CASGCRQILGDTADKLIF. In DNA, the CDR3 is TGTGCCTCGGGTTGCCGCCAAATACTGGGGGATACAGCCGATAAACTCATCTTT.

CDR3 coding DNA: TGTGCAGCAAGGCCCCTTCCTCGGCTCTCACTGGGGGATACGCAATCCGATAAACTCATCTTT. Translating gives CAARPLPRLSLGDTQSDKLIF. This sequence joins TRAV29/DV5 and TRDJ1; TRDD3 aligns across 13 bases. J was trimmed by 3 bases and V by 2 bases; bases with no gene match: 22. The CDR3 runs to 21 residues. CDR1 NSMFDY and CDR2 ISSIKDK come from the germline V gene.

This chain links TRDV2 with TRDJ1, with TRDD3 matching over 7 bases. The CDR3 totals 14 residues. J lost 0 bases, V lost 0 bases, and 0 bases had no gene match. The germline V gene has CDR1 GEAIGNYY and CDR2 EKD. In DNA form, the CDR3 reads TGTGCCTGTGACACCTGGGGGAACACCGATAAACTCATCTTT. Translation: CACDTWGNTDKLIF.

This clone was picked up a small number of times. The chain recombines TRDV2 with TRDJ2, with 8 bases aligning to TRDD3. CDR1 is GEAIGNYY, CDR2 EKD, per germline. V lost 3 bases and J lost 2; bases outside the gene matches: 7. The CDR3 has 16 residues. CDR3 protein: CACDSVLGGLTAQLFF. The CDR3 DNA reads as TGTGCCTGTGACTCTGTACTGGGGGGCTTGACAGCACAACTCTTCTTT.

A note on this clone: This may be a read error: a much more frequent sequence differs by one nucleotide. This chain connects TRDV2 to TRDJ3, with 13 bases aligning to TRDD3. TCRdb supplies no J gene; here it was assigned by aligning the nucleotide sequence to germline. Germline V gives CDR1 GEAIGNYY, CDR2 EKD. This CDR3 comprises 20 residues. The CDR3 DNA reads as TGTGCCTGTGACACGTACTGGGGGATACGAAGCTCCTGGGGCACCCGACAGATGTTTTTC. Translation: CACDTYWGIRSSWGTRQMFF.

This chain uses TRDV1 with TRDJ1, with 12 bases that match TRDD3. Trimming took 6 bases from V and 9 from J; bases not matched to a gene: 29. Germline CDR1 reads TSWWSYY; CDR2 reads QGS. There are 21 residues in the CDR3. This chain's CDR3 is CALGSWRGLTYDSGGYAQLIF. As DNA, the CDR3 is TGTGCTCTTGGTTCATGGAGGGGCCTAACATACGATTCTGGGGGATACGCTCAACTCATCTTT.

This clone counts as medium-sized. Other DNA sequences of this sample code for an identical CDR3. The chain is built from TRDV2 and TRDJ3; the D is unclear. Per the germline V gene, CDR1 is GEAIGNYY and CDR2 is EKD. V was trimmed by 1 base and J by 0 bases, leaving 12 bases between them. The CDR3 contains 18 residues. As DNA, the CDR3 is TGTGCCTGTGACACGGCCGGTCGGAGCTCCTGGGACACCCGACAGATGTTTTTC. Amino acids: CACDTAGRSSWDTRQMFF.

The chain recombines TRDV1 with TRDJ1; 7 nucleotides line up with TRDD3. The V gene's germline CDR1 is TSWWSYY and CDR2 QGS. The CDR3 spans 15 residues. Germline trimming cut 2 bases from V and 5 bases from J; bases unmatched to any gene: 8. CDR3 sequence (DNA): TGTGCTCTTGGGGAAAGCCGCGTACTGGGGGATAAACTCATCTTT. Encoded protein: CALGESRVLGDKLIF.

The chain has TRDV2 and TRDJ3; tentative D call: TRDD3 (6 bases). The CDR3 totals 18 residues. With 0 bases removed from V and 2 bases from J, the gap between germline ends came to 13 bases. Germline-derived CDR1 and CDR2 are GEAIGNYY and EKD. The CDR3 protein is CACDTVLGSAWDTRQMFF. The CDR3 DNA reads as TGTGCCTGTGACACCGTACTGGGTAGTGCCTGGGACACCCGACAGATGTTTTTC.

This clone occurred a few times. A read error may explain this, as a much larger clone is one base away. The chain couples TRDV2 to TRDJ2; TRDD3 matches at 8 bases. Germline trimming cut 0 bases from V and 0 bases from J; bases unmatched to any gene: 2. The CDR3 has 16 residues. Germline CDR1 is GEAIGNYY and CDR2 is EKD. The CDR3 spells CACDTVGDALTAQLFF. CDR3 nucleotides: TGTGCCTGTGACACCGTGGGGGATGCTTTGACAGCACAACTCTTCTTT.

This chain uses TRDV2 with TRDJ2; 11 bases are shared with TRDD3. The ends lost 0 bases at V and 0 bases at J; junction bases unmatched: 5. CDR1 and CDR2 from the germline V gene are GEAIGNYY and EKD. The CDR3 runs to 18 residues. CDR3 amino acids: CACDTLVLGDTLTAQLFF. CDR3 DNA: TGTGCCTGTGACACCCTCGTACTGGGGGATACTTTGACAGCACAACTCTTCTTT.

A note on this clone: A far larger clone is one nucleotide away, so this likely arose from a read error. The V gene is TRDV2, the J gene TRDJ3; 8 nucleotides agree with TRDD3. Germline loops: CDR1 GEAIGNYY, CDR2 EKD. This CDR3 has 17 amino acids. The trim removed 2 bases at V and 1 base at J, leaving 3 bases unmatched. The CDR3 spells CACDSAGGSWDTRQMFF. CDR3 in DNA: TGTGCCTGTGACAGTGCTGGGGGATCCTGGGACACCCGACAGATGTTTTTC.

This clone was recorded a few times. The chain couples TRAV29/DV5 to TRDJ3; D gene unclear. V lost 1 base and J 0 bases, leaving 14 bases between the germline ends. CDR1 is NSMFDY, CDR2 ISSIKDK, per germline. There are 18 residues in the CDR3. CDR3 sequence reads: CAASFPSTVSWDTRQMFF. Written as DNA, the CDR3 is TGTGCAGCAAGCTTTCCAAGTACCGTCTCCTGGGACACCCGACAGATGTTTTTC.

This clone was seen a handful of times. The V gene is TRDV2, the J gene TRDJ1, with TRDD3 matching 8 bases. The V segment lost 2 bases and the J segment 0 bases; nucleotides outside the gene matches: 4. The CDR3 is made up of 15 amino acids. CDR1 GEAIGNYY and CDR2 EKD come from the germline V gene. CDR3 sequence reads: CACDILGVYTDKLIF. For the CDR3, the DNA is TGTGCCTGTGACATACTGGGGGTGTACACCGATAAACTCATCTTT.

This clone came up a few times. The chain combines TRDV2 with TRDJ3; TRDD3 might be the D (6 bases). Germline loops: CDR1 GEAIGNYY, CDR2 EKD. This CDR3 contains 18 residues. Trimming removed 1 base at V and 0 bases at J, with 12 bases between. The CDR3 here is CACDTAGVRSWDTRQMFF. DNA of the CDR3: TGTGCCTGTGACACTGCTGGGGTCCGCTCCTGGGACACCCGACAGATGTTTTTC.

This clone was detected a few times. A much bigger clone sits one base away, suggesting this may be a read error. The same CDR3 is also encoded by other DNA sequences in this sample. V usage is TRDV2 and J usage is TRDJ3; D ambiguous. Looked up from germline, CDR1 is GEAIGNYY and CDR2 is EKD. The CDR3 is made up of 18 amino acids. Trimming took 3 bases from V and 0 from J, leaving 14 bases between them. In DNA, the CDR3 is TGTGCCTGTGACGCGGCCGGACCCAGCTCCTGGGACACCCGACAGATGTTTTTC. This encodes CACDAAGPSSWDTRQMFF.

This clone showed up just a few times. The chain carries TRDV2 and TRDJ1; D ambiguous. The germline gives CDR1 GEAIGNYY, CDR2 EKD. The CDR3 sequence is 13 residues long. Between the trimmed V and J ends, which lost 3 bases and 0 bases, there was a span of 7 bases. The CDR3 sequence: CACDRLYTDKLIF. Here the CDR3 DNA reads TGTGCCTGTGACCGGCTATACACCGATAAACTCATCTTT.

On this clone: At one end the junction does not follow the germline gene, possibly because of a read error. Other DNA sequences in this sample translate to the same CDR3. The chain has TRDV2 and TRDJ3; TRDD3 agrees at 12 bases. CDR1 GEAIGNYY and CDR2 EKD come from the germline V gene. The CDR3 length is 18 residues. CDR3 sequence reads: CACDTGGYRSWDTRQMFF. The CDR3 DNA follows: TGCGCCTGTGACACTGGGGGATACCGTTCCTGGGACACCCGACAGATGTTTTTC.

This clone is medium-sized (0.01 to 0.1%) within its sample. This sequence joins TRDV2 and TRDJ2; 9 nucleotides match TRDD3. Germline lookup yields CDR1 GEAIGNYY and CDR2 EKD. Losses at the gene ends were 3 bases for V and 0 bases for J; bases not matched to a gene: 4. The CDR3 has 16 amino acids. The CDR3 DNA follows: TGTGCCTGTGACGCACTGGGGGACGCTTTGACAGCACAACTCTTCTTT. Its protein product is CACDALGDALTAQLFF.

CDR3 bases: TGTGCCTTTGGGGGATGGCCTTTGACAGCACAACTCTTCTTT. It translates to CAFGGWPLTAQLFF. The genes are TRDV3 and TRDJ2; 7 positions agree with TRDD3. Germline loops: CDR1 TVYSNPD, CDR2 GDNSRS (reference sequence). V shed 2 bases and J 0 bases; nucleotides not matched to a gene: 3. This CDR3 is built from 14 residues.